A single sample is the source of the 27 T cell receptor beta chains below, sequenced in a study of cytomegalovirus exposure and HLA in healthy donors. The repertoire was sequenced with immunoSEQ multiplex PCR; TCRdb's copy has only in-frame clones and lacks some. The sample has roughly 130,000 clones; 80% to 90% are singletons. The sample consisted of PBMCs. Receptors originate from a woman in her thirties in good health and CMV-seronegative.

The rearrangement links TRBV28 to TRBJ1-2; D not resolved. V was clipped by 4 bases and J by 4 bases, with 13 bases between them. The CDR3 runs 14 residues. Germline-derived CDR1 and CDR2 are MDHEN and SYDVKM. This chain's CDR3 is CASSSTAHGYGYTF. The CDR3 DNA reads TGTGCCAGCAGTTCCACAGCTCATGGCTATGGCTACACCTTC.

The chain carries TRBV4-2 and TRBJ1-1; D unclear. The CDR3 sequence is 13 residues long. Germline V gives CDR1 LGHNA, CDR2 YNFKEQ. Deletions cut 5 bases from V and 3 bases from J, with 10 bases between. The CDR3 sequence is CASSTDRDTEAFF. CDR3 bases: TGTGCCAGCAGCACGGATCGGGACACTGAAGCTTTCTTT.

The chain uses TRBV27 and TRBJ2-7; weak D call: TRBD1 (6 bases). The CDR3 length is 13 residues. The V gene's germline CDR1 is MNHEY and CDR2 SMNVEV (reference sequence). V shed 3 bases and J shed 6 bases, with 12 bases lying between them. The CDR3 DNA reads as TGTGCCAGCAGTTTTCTGGGGGCGCCCGAGCAGTACTTC. It encodes CASSFLGAPEQYF.

The gene calls are TRBV7-2 and TRBJ2-1; D possibly corresponds to TRBD2 (6 bases). This CDR3 spans 14 amino acids. The germline V gene encodes CDR1 SGHTA and CDR2 FQGNSA. Trimming took 5 bases from V and 12 from J, leaving 20 bases between them. CDR3: CASSTGLNPTVQFF. Written as DNA, the CDR3 is TGTGCCAGCAGCACGGGACTTAACCCCACCGTGCAGTTCTTC. The full variable domain, rest sourced from reference TRBV7-2 and TRBJ2-1, is GAGVSQSPSNKVTEKGKDVELRCDPISGHTALYWYRQSLGQGLEFLIYFQGNSAPDKSGLPSDRFSAERTGGSVSTLTIQRTQQEDSAVYLCASSTGLNPTVQFFGPGTRLTVL.

The rearrangement uses TRBV7-2 and TRBJ2-3, with 8 bases lining up with TRBD2. Germline V lookup: CDR1 SGHTA, CDR2 FQGNSA. CDR3 size: 18 residues. V gave up 5 bases and J gave up 3 bases; unmatched junction bases: 16. CDR3 in DNA: TGTGCCAGCAGCGTAGGACTCCTCGGGGGGGGTTATACAGATACGCAGTATTTT. Encoded protein: CASSVGLLGGGYTDTQYF.

V is TRBV7-2 and J is TRBJ2-3; D gene ambiguous. Trimming took 7 bases from V and 1 from J, leaving 15 bases between them. Germline CDR1 reads SGHTA; CDR2 reads FQGNSA. This CDR3 contains 15 residues. CDR3 loop: CASTSRWSRTDTQYF. The CDR3 DNA reads TGTGCCAGCACGTCGAGGTGGTCCCGCACAGATACGCAGTATTTT.

The chain employs TRBV6-1 and TRBJ2-7, with D possibly being TRBD1 (6 bases). CDR1 is MNHNS and CDR2 is SASEGT in the germline V gene. The CDR3 is 12 amino acids. Trimming left V 5 bases short and J 4 bases short, with 9 bases between. The CDR3 DNA sequence: TGTGCCAGCAGTCTCGGACAGTACGAGCAGTACTTC. Protein product: CASSLGQYEQYF.

This clone occurred a few times. CDR3 bases: TGCAGCGTTAATCAGGGTACCGAGCAGTACTTC. Translated: CSVNQGTEQYF. This rearrangement joins TRBV29-1 to TRBJ2-7; D possibly corresponds to TRBD1 (5 bases). V gave up 5 bases and J gave up 6 bases, with 11 bases separating them. Looked up from germline, CDR1 is SQVTM and CDR2 is ANQGSEA. This CDR3 spans 11 amino acids.

This chain joins TRBV19 and TRBJ2-7, with 11 nucleotides matching TRBD2. There are 16 residues in the CDR3. Trimming cost V 5 bases and J 6 bases; bases outside gene matches: 12. Germline CDR1 is LNHDA and CDR2 is SQIVND (reference sequence). The CDR3 DNA reads as TGTGCCAGTAGTTCGTCTCCGCTAGGGACTAGCGGCGAGCAGTACTTC. Amino acid sequence: CASSSSPLGTSGEQYF.

The gene calls are TRBV30 and TRBJ1-3; TRBD1 might be the D (6 bases). V dropped 0 bases and J dropped 0 bases, with 6 bases sitting between them. CDR1 and CDR2 (germline): GTSNPN, SVGIG (reference sequence). The CDR3 is 14 residues long. The CDR3: CAWSVGGSGNTIYF. As DNA, the CDR3 is TGTGCCTGGAGTGTAGGGGGCTCTGGAAACACCATATATTTT.

The chain recombines TRBV5-6 with TRBJ2-5; D is unresolved. V lost 4 bases and J 4 bases, leaving 17 bases between the germline ends. This CDR3 comprises 15 residues. CDR1 is SGHDT, CDR2 YYEEEE, per germline. Here the CDR3 DNA reads TGTGCCAGCAGCCGAGATAACGCTCAAGCAGAGACCCAGTACTTC. This sequence encodes CASSRDNAQAETQYF.

The chain links TRBV5-6 to TRBJ1-1, with D uncertain. This CDR3 region has 13 residues. Trimming pared 0 bases from V and 3 bases from J, leaving 6 bases between. Germline values: CDR1 SGHDT, CDR2 YYEEEE. The CDR3 is CASSLEADTEAFF. The CDR3 DNA is TGTGCCAGCAGCTTGGAGGCGGACACTGAAGCTTTCTTT.

The CDR3 nucleotides read TGTGCCAGCAGCCAAGATACCCTTAGCTATGGCTACACCTTC. Translating it yields CASSQDTLSYGYTF. This chain links TRBV4-2 with TRBJ1-2; D remains unclear. Trimming removed 0 bases at V and 4 bases at J, with 9 bases between. Germline V gene lookup returns CDR1 LGHNA and CDR2 YNFKEQ. This CDR3 comprises 14 residues.

The rearrangement joins TRBV6-5 to TRBJ2-6; D is perhaps TRBD1 (5 bases). The germline CDR1 and CDR2 sequences are MNHEY and SVGAGI. The CDR3 is made up of 15 amino acids. CDR3: CATKDGALGANVLTF. For the CDR3, the DNA is TGTGCAACCAAGGATGGGGCTCTGGGGGCCAACGTCCTGACTTTC.

The chain uses TRBV7-3 and TRBJ2-7, with D tentatively TRBD1 (5 bases). The germline CDR1 and CDR2 sequences are SGHTA and FQGTGA. Between the trimmed V and J ends, which lost 2 bases and 3 bases, there was a span of 8 bases. The CDR3 covers 13 residues. CDR3 coding DNA: TGTGCCAGCAGCTTAGACAGCGTCTACGAGCAGTACTTC. It yields the protein CASSLDSVYEQYF.

The chain carries TRBV5-1 and TRBJ1-1; unclear D gene. Germline lookup yields CDR1 SGHRS and CDR2 YFSETQ. V lost 0 bases and J 7 bases, leaving 13 bases between the germline ends. The CDR3 extends over 14 amino acids. The CDR3 nucleotides are TGCGCCAGCAGCTTGGTATCTTACGGGGTTGAAGCTTTCTTT. This gives the protein CASSLVSYGVEAFF.

V gene TRBV19 combines with J gene TRBJ1-6; tentatively, D is TRBD1 (6 bases). CDR3 length: 14 amino acids. V lost 4 bases and J 5 bases, leaving 9 bases between the germline ends. Germline lookup yields CDR1 LNHDA and CDR2 SQIVND (reference sequence). In DNA, the CDR3 is TGTGCCAGTAGTAGCTGGGACAATAATTCACCCCTCCACTTT. This encodes CASSSWDNNSPLHF. The variable domain in full, completed from reference TRBV19 and TRBJ1-6, reads DGGITQSPKYLFRKEGQNVTLSCEQNLNHDAMYWYRQDPGQGLRLIYYSQIVNDFQKGDIAEGYSVSREKKESFPLTVTSAQKNPTAFYLCASSSWDNNSPLHFGNGTRLTVT.

The V gene is TRBV5-8, the J gene TRBJ1-5; TRBD1 matches 7 bases. The CDR3 sequence is 13 residues long. V lost 4 bases and J lost 6; bases outside the gene matches: 4. CDR1 is SGHTS and CDR2 is YDEGEE in the germline V gene. DNA of the CDR3: TGTGCCAGCAGCACACAGGGGTCTCAGCCCCAGCATTTT. Encoded protein: CASSTQGSQPQHF.

This clone has more than one count but fewer than ten. The V gene is TRBV6-5, the J gene TRBJ2-2, with 7 bases aligning to TRBD2. With 5 bases clipped from V and 0 bases from J, the junction kept 3 bases outside the gene matches. This CDR3 comprises 15 residues. CDR1 is MNHEY and CDR2 is SVGAGI in the germline V gene. The CDR3 nucleotides read TGTGCCAGCAGTCGGCGGGGGACGAACACCGGGGAGCTGTTTTTT. It is translated as CASSRRGTNTGELFF.

This chain links TRBV2 with TRBJ1-1, with a tentative D call TRBD1 (6 bases). V was pared by 5 bases and J by 3 bases, with 10 bases between. In germline, CDR1 is SNHLY, CDR2 FYNNEI. The CDR3 runs to 13 residues. CDR3 sequence reads: CASSTGMDTEAFF. Here the CDR3 DNA reads TGTGCCAGCAGTACAGGGATGGACACTGAAGCTTTCTTT.

A remark on this clone: Its ends do not fully match the called genes, so a read error is possible. V usage is TRBV7-7 and J usage is TRBJ2-3; 11 bases fit TRBD2. CDR1 SSHAT and CDR2 FNYEAQ come from the germline V gene (reference sequence). The CDR3 has 17 residues. Written as DNA, the CDR3 is TGTGCTAGCAGCTTTATGATAGCGGGGGGGCTCGCAGATACGCAGTATTTT. It encodes CASSFMIAGGLADTQYF.

The rearrangement joins TRBV5-1 to TRBJ2-1; D perhaps matches TRBD1 (6 bases). This CDR3 has 14 amino acids. CDR1 is SGHRS, CDR2 YFSETQ, per germline. V lost 0 bases, J lost 8 bases, and 12 bases lay in between. For the CDR3, the DNA is TGCGCCAGCAGCTTGGAACAGGGAGTGGATGAGCAGTTCTTC. Its translation is CASSLEQGVDEQFF.

This chain connects TRBV10-3 to TRBJ1-2, with D tentatively TRBD1 (6 bases). Germline lookup yields CDR1 ENHRY and CDR2 SYGVKD. The CDR3 spans 14 residues. The V end was cut by 1 base, the J end by 8 bases, with 14 bases between. Here the CDR3 DNA reads TGTGCCATCAGTGAGTGGCAGGGGCAGGGAGGCTACACCTTC. Amino acids: CAISEWQGQGGYTF.

The chain has TRBV18 and TRBJ1-1, with D maybe TRBD1 (5 bases). The ends were cut back, 2 bases at V and 4 bases at J, with 14 bases in the middle. The CDR3 has 15 residues. The germline CDR1 and CDR2 sequences are KGHSH and LQKENI. Here the CDR3 reads CASSPWRGEGTEAFF. In DNA form, the CDR3 reads TGTGCCAGCTCACCATGGAGGGGAGAGGGCACTGAAGCTTTCTTT.

CDR3 DNA: TGTGCCAGCAGGGGGACTTTACGGAACTATGGCTACACCTTC. Translated, it gives CASRGTLRNYGYTF. The chain carries TRBV6-1 and TRBJ1-2, with D maybe TRBD1 (5 bases). With 6 bases removed from V and 2 bases from J, the gap between germline ends came to 13 bases. CDR3 length: 14 residues. Germline CDR1 and CDR2: MNHNS and SASEGT.

The rearrangement joins TRBV2 to TRBJ2-5; 7 bases are a match to TRBD2. CDR3 length: 12 amino acids. Germline V lookup: CDR1 SNHLY, CDR2 FYNNEI. The V segment lost 8 bases and the J segment 0 bases; nucleotides outside the gene matches: 0. This CDR3 reads CASGGDQETQYF. The CDR3 nucleotides are TGTGCCAGCGGGGGGGACCAAGAGACCCAGTACTTC. The variable domain in full, completed from reference TRBV2 and TRBJ2-5, reads EPEVTQTPSHQVTQMGQEVILRCVPISNHLYFYWYRQILGQKVEFLVSFYNNEISEKSEIFDDQFSVERPDGSNFTLKIRSTKLEDSAMYFCASGGDQETQYFGPGTRLLVL.

This clone showed up just a few times. The chain carries TRBV2 and TRBJ1-6; 7 bases map to TRBD1. The J segment lost 10 bases and the V segment lost 4 bases, leaving 4 bases of the junction unmatched. Germline V gene sequence: CDR1 SNHLY, CDR2 FYNNEI. The CDR3 covers 13 residues. The CDR3 reads CASSADRESPLHF. In DNA form, the CDR3 reads TGTGCCAGCAGTGCCGACAGGGAATCACCCCTCCACTTT.